Sequencing of this TCR beta chain was carried out in a study of blood T cell repertoires in COVID-19 (dated by TCRdb to about 2020). Some background on the complete study: The collaborator samples originated in the United States, Italy and Spain and spanned the acute and convalescent phases of COVID-19. The prospective study material was composed of cDNA or gDNA derived from T cells, B-cell-depleted T cells, or PBMCs. Subjects who had been exposed to COVID-19, were actively infected with it, or had recovered from it provided the deeply sampled blood TCRbeta repertoires that made up the dataset. A freely available public database, intended as a resource for researchers studying the immune response to SARS-CoV-2, is where the repertoires were released. The samples were drawn from two sources: the first 160 participants of the ongoing ImmuneRACE study, and approximately 1,300 subjects contributed by 6 global collaborators. Nearly every sample came with metadata listing a de-identified subject ID, COVID-19 status, age in years and sex. Where available, HLA class I and class II types were taken from metadata supplied by the sample provider and were not determined by assay-based typing. Here is what the overall study found, with its caveats: Clinical and demographic metadata were provided uncurated, with the amount varying by source and participant.

Points on this clone: Its antigen specificity is not known. No base quality values were provided; no much bigger clone lies one nucleotide off.

The CDR3 runs 13 residues from the cysteine to the phenylalanine. Just the 39-base CDR3 DNA is kept, in frame starting at base 1. V drops 3 bases and J drops 5 bases, leaving 7 bases in between. The germline V gene (reference sequence) gives CDR1 as LNHDA and CDR2 as SQIVND. TCRbeta CDR3 regions were amplified from genomic DNA using the immunoSEQ Assay, a bias-controlled multiplex PCR. Per the source publication's procedure: Nucleated cell counts per sample were estimated from amplification of reference gene primers within the assay. Sequence reads were collapsed and filtered to measure the absolute abundance of every unique TCRbeta CDR3 rearrangement. For each sample, productive Simpson clonality was calculated as the square root of Simpson's diversity index across productive rearrangements. The clones in this table, taken by TCRdb from immuneACCESS, are in-frame only. Not every clone is retained; where verified, under half of the shortfall comes from an unresolved V gene, and the cause of the rest is unknown. That table supplies the V and J calls and clone size; D and trimming were determined from the DNA. Within this sample are 200,000 to 250,000 clones, with approximately 83% of them counted one time only. Of the sample, approximately 4.2% falls within the top ten clones.

Participants in the prospective study were aged 18 to 89 years, lived in 20 to 25 United States geographic areas, and enrolled through a virtual design. Cohort assignment in the prospective study relied on participant-reported clinical history from a screening survey and a study questionnaire. In the prospective study, whole blood, serum and a nasopharyngeal or oropharyngeal swab were collected from each participant by mobile phlebotomists. Over a 2-month period, participants in the prospective study had the option of providing additional blood draws and questionnaires. Before DNA extraction, blood samples from the prospective study were shipped at room temperature or frozen.

The rearranged segments are TRBV19 and TRBJ2-2; the D gene remains uncertain. The TCR comes from a woman aged 40 to 55 with acute COVID-19. Sequencing used PBMCs or T cells enriched from blood (not recorded which). The sequenced DNA: TGTGCCAGTAGTATCATGGAGACCGGGGAGCTGTTTTTT. It codes for CASSIMETGELFF.